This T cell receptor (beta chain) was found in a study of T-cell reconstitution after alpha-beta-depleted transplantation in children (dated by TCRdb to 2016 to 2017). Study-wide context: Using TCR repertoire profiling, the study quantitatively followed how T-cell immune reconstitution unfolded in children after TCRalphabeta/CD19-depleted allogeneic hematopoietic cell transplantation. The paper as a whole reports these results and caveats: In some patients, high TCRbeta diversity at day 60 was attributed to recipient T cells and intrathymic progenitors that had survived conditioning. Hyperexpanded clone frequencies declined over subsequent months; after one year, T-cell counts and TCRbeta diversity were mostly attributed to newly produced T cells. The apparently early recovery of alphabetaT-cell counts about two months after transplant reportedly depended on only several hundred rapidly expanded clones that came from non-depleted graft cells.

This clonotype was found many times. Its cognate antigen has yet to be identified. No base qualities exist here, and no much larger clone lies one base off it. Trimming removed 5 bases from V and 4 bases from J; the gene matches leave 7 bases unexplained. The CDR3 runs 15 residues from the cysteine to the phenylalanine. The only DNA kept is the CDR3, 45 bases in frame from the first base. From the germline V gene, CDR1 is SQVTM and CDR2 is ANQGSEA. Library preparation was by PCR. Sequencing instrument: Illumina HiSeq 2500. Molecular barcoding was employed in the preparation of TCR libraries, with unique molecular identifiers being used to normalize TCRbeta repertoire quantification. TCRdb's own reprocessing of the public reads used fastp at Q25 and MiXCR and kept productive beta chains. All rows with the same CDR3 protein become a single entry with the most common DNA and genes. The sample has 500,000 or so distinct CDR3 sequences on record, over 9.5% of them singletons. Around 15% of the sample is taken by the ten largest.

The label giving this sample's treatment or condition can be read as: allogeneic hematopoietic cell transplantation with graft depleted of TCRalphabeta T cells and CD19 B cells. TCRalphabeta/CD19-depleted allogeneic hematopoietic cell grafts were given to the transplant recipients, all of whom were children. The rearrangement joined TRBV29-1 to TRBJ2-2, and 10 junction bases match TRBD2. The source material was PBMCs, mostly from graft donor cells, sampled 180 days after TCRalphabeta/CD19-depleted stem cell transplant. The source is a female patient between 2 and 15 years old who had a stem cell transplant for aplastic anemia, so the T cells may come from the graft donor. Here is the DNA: TGCAGCGTTTCTAGCGGGAGAGCCGGCACCGGGGAGCTGTTTTTT. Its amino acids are CSVSSGRAGTGELFF.